This TCR beta chain was captured by sequencing in a study of blood T cell repertoires in COVID-19. Study-level background: Sites across the United States, Italy and Spain contributed samples from acute and convalescent COVID-19. PBMCs, B-cell-depleted T cells, or T cells provided the cDNA or gDNA that made up the material.

How the authors handled the data: It was from reference gene primer amplification that nucleated cell counts were estimated. The data were produced by immunoSEQ multiplex PCR, yet TCRdb's version contains in-frame clones alone and is incomplete. That table furnishes V, J and clone size, whereas the DNA furnished D and trimming. The data contain fewer than 30,000 clones, over 75% of them singletons. Trimming shortened V by 0 bases and J by 7 bases, and 10 bases separated the two germline ends. This CDR3 contains 14 residues. Germline V CDR1 and CDR2: MRHNA, SNTAGT. Sequenced material: peripheral blood. The receptor was derived from a woman at least 80 years old with COVID-19, enrolled during active disease. The gene calls are TRBV6-4 and TRBJ2-1; the D gene is possibly TRBD2 (5 bases). CDR3 amino acids: CASSDSSPGNEQFF. In DNA, the CDR3 is TGTGCCAGCAGTGACTCAAGCCCGGGGAATGAGCAGTTCTTC.